This T cell receptor (beta chain) was retrieved from a study of T cells expressing NK-cell markers. Germline V gene data show CDR1 as MGHRA and CDR2 as YSYEKL. There are 15 residues in the CDR3. TCR beta cDNA was made by 5'RACE template switching with UMIs. TCRdb re-called the 5' RACE reads and shows each CDR3 protein once, DNA omitted. The sample table includes about half a million distinct CDR3 sequences. The sequence derives from a woman aged 45-65 years in good health. The V and J genes are TRBV4-1 and TRBJ2-1; the D call from TCRdb, TRBD2, cannot be confirmed without DNA. The sample comprised blood T cells: a sorted CD56 or NKG2C T cell subset, CD4+ or CD8+ T cells, or bulk PBMC T cells (not recorded which). CDR3 sequence reads: CASSQTLWGGNEQFF.